This is a list of T cell receptor beta chains from one sample in a study of blood T cell repertoires in COVID-19. Sequencing used immunoSEQ multiplex PCR; TCRdb keeps in-frame clones, though not all of them. The table includes around 95,000 clones, approximately 80% detected once. Sequencing was carried out using peripheral blood. Receptors were obtained from a man between 45 and 60 years old with active or convalescent COVID-19. CDR3s include the opening cysteine and the closing phenylalanine or tryptophan. D genes are given only for firm matches. Some rows mark clone size as missing; the rest say once, few, many or name a class of expanded clone.

CDR3aa: CASSFQGVDTEAFF
CDR3nt: TGCGCCAGCAGCTTTCAGGGGGTTGACACTGAAGCTTTCTTT
j_gene: TRBJ1-1
abundance: few
v_gene: TRBV5-1
d_gene: TRBD1

CDR3aa: CSASLASGRGNEQFF
CDR3nt: TGCAGTGCTAGTCTGGCCAGCGGGAGGGGGAATGAGCAGTTCTTC
j_gene: TRBJ2-1
abundance: -
v_gene: TRBV20-1
d_gene: TRBD2

CDR3aa: CASSLAQGSPLHF
CDR3nt: TGTGCCAGCAGCTTAGCGCAGGGCAGCCCCCTCCACTTT
j_gene: TRBJ1-6
abundance: -
v_gene: TRBV7-2
d_gene: -

CDR3aa: CASSWIAGGTGELFF
CDR3nt: TGTGCCAGCAGTTGGATAGCGGGAGGCACCGGGGAGCTGTTTTTT
j_gene: TRBJ2-2
abundance: -
v_gene: TRBV11-2
d_gene: TRBD2

CDR3aa: CASSLAQGGGNEQFF
CDR3nt: TGCGCCAGCAGCTTGGCCCAGGGAGGTGGCAATGAGCAGTTCTTC
j_gene: TRBJ2-1
abundance: -
v_gene: TRBV5-1
d_gene: -

CDR3aa: CASSQAGEGLNEKLFF
CDR3nt: TGTGCCAGCAGCCAGGCCGGCGAGGGTTTAAATGAAAAACTGTTTTTT
j_gene: TRBJ1-4
abundance: -
v_gene: TRBV28
d_gene: -

CDR3aa: CASSTGTRPNEQFF
CDR3nt: TGTGCCAGTAGTACCGGGACTAGGCCGAATGAGCAGTTCTTC
j_gene: TRBJ2-1
abundance: -
v_gene: TRBV19
d_gene: TRBD2

CDR3aa: CASSQAGGRSLNQPQHF
CDR3nt: TGCGCCAGCAGTCAAGCCGGCGGGAGGAGCCTTAATCAGCCCCAGCATTTT
j_gene: TRBJ1-5
abundance: once
v_gene: TRBV23-1
d_gene: -

CDR3aa: CASSDGSSYNEQFF
CDR3nt: TGCGCCAGTTCGGACGGGAGCTCCTACAATGAGCAGTTCTTC
j_gene: TRBJ2-1
abundance: -
v_gene: TRBV5-1
d_gene: -

CDR3aa: CASSFGTSGRSEQFF
CDR3nt: TGTGCCAGCAGCTTTGGGACTAGCGGGAGGAGTGAGCAGTTCTTC
j_gene: TRBJ2-1
abundance: -
v_gene: TRBV7-9
d_gene: TRBD2

CDR3aa: CASSQPTNTEAFF
CDR3nt: TGTGCCAGCAGCCAGCCCACAAACACTGAAGCTTTCTTT
j_gene: TRBJ1-1
abundance: large
v_gene: TRBV4-2
d_gene: -

CDR3aa: CASSMGPPQGGLETQYF
CDR3nt: TGTGCCAGTAGTATGGGGCCCCCACAAGGGGGCTTAGAGACCCAGTACTTC
j_gene: TRBJ2-5
abundance: -
v_gene: TRBV19
d_gene: TRBD1

CDR3aa: CATSDLLGGGRNYGYTF
CDR3nt: TGTGCCACCAGTGATTTATTAGGGGGGGGGCGGAACTATGGCTACACCTTC
j_gene: TRBJ1-2
abundance: -
v_gene: TRBV24-1
d_gene: -

CDR3aa: CASRKLGYEQFF
CDR3nt: TGTGCCAGCAGAAAACTAGGGTATGAGCAGTTCTTC
j_gene: TRBJ2-1
abundance: -
v_gene: TRBV28
d_gene: -

CDR3aa: CASSLSLAGRQETQYF
CDR3nt: TGCGCCAGCAGCTTGTCACTAGCGGGACGCCAAGAGACCCAGTACTTC
j_gene: TRBJ2-5
abundance: -
v_gene: TRBV5-1
d_gene: TRBD2

CDR3aa: CASSVAGEANQPQHF
CDR3nt: TGTGCCAGCAGCGTAGCTGGAGAGGCGAATCAGCCCCAGCATTTT
j_gene: TRBJ1-5
abundance: once
v_gene: TRBV9
d_gene: -

CDR3aa: CASSPGTAGNTIYF
CDR3nt: TGTGCCAGCAGCCCGGGGACAGCGGGAAACACCATATATTTT
j_gene: TRBJ1-3
abundance: -
v_gene: TRBV14
d_gene: TRBD1

CDR3aa: CASSRGAPVTEAFF
CDR3nt: TGTGCCAGCAGCCGGGGGGCGCCGGTCACTGAAGCTTTCTTT
j_gene: TRBJ1-1
abundance: few
v_gene: TRBV6-5
d_gene: -

CDR3aa: CASSLGLAGVPVSNEQFF
CDR3nt: TGTGCCAGCAGCTTGGGACTAGCGGGAGTTCCCGTATCCAATGAGCAGTTCTTC
j_gene: TRBJ2-1
abundance: -
v_gene: TRBV28
d_gene: TRBD2

CDR3aa: CAKNRRGIYQPQHF
CDR3nt: TGTGCCAAAAACCGGAGGGGCATTTATCAGCCCCAGCATTTT
j_gene: TRBJ1-5
abundance: few
v_gene: TRBV5-4
d_gene: -

CDR3aa: CASSSGDRGFGEKLFF
CDR3nt: TGCGCCAGCAGCTCCGGGGACAGGGGATTTGGTGAAAAACTGTTTTTT
j_gene: TRBJ1-4
abundance: -
v_gene: TRBV5-1
d_gene: TRBD1

CDR3aa: CASASTVNYGYTF
CDR3nt: TGTGCTAGTGCCTCGACAGTGAACTATGGCTACACCTTC
j_gene: TRBJ1-2
abundance: -
v_gene: TRBV12-5
d_gene: -

CDR3aa: CASSGGLDSTDTQYF
CDR3nt: TGTGCCAGCAGCGGCGGTCTAGACTCCACAGATACGCAGTATTTT
j_gene: TRBJ2-3
abundance: -
v_gene: TRBV9
d_gene: -

CDR3aa: CAWSIIQETQYF
CDR3nt: TGTGCCTGGAGTATCATCCAAGAGACCCAGTACTTC
j_gene: TRBJ2-5
abundance: -
v_gene: TRBV30
d_gene: -

CDR3aa: CASSIGVSYEQYF
CDR3nt: TGTGCCAGCAGCATAGGAGTCTCCTACGAGCAGTACTTC
j_gene: TRBJ2-7
abundance: once
v_gene: TRBV7-2
d_gene: -

CDR3aa: CASSDPRGSTEAFF
CDR3nt: TGTGCCAGCAGTGACCCCCGGGGTAGCACTGAAGCTTTCTTT
j_gene: TRBJ1-1
abundance: -
v_gene: TRBV6-4
d_gene: -

CDR3aa: CASSTPSGRPSYEQYF
CDR3nt: TGTGCCAGTAGTACGCCTAGCGGGAGGCCCTCCTACGAGCAGTACTTC
j_gene: TRBJ2-7
abundance: -
v_gene: TRBV19
d_gene: TRBD2

CDR3aa: CASSRTSGTYNEQFF
CDR3nt: TGTGCCAGCAGTCGGACTAGCGGGACGTACAATGAGCAGTTCTTC
j_gene: TRBJ2-1
abundance: -
v_gene: TRBV6-5
d_gene: TRBD2

CDR3aa: CSVEDGGDTQYF
CDR3nt: TGCAGCGTTGAAGATGGCGGAGATACGCAGTATTTT
j_gene: TRBJ2-3
abundance: -
v_gene: TRBV29-1
d_gene: -

CDR3aa: CASSQDGAGLDEQFF
CDR3nt: TGTGCCAGCAGCCAAGATGGCGCAGGGTTGGATGAGCAGTTCTTC
j_gene: TRBJ2-1
abundance: -
v_gene: TRBV3-1/TRBV3-2
d_gene: -

CDR3aa: CATSSSGGSPDTQYF
CDR3nt: TGTGCCACTTCCAGTAGCGGGGGTTCACCAGATACGCAGTATTTT
j_gene: TRBJ2-3
abundance: few
v_gene: TRBV19
d_gene: TRBD2

CDR3aa: CASSRGQADYGYTF
CDR3nt: TGTGCCAGCAGCCGAGGACAGGCGGACTATGGCTACACCTTC
j_gene: TRBJ1-2
abundance: -
v_gene: TRBV3-1/TRBV3-2
d_gene: TRBD1